The 21 T cell receptor beta chains reported below all come from one sample, sequenced in a study of shared clonotypes between healthy human individuals. Assay: immunoSEQ multiplex PCR; the TCRdb copy retains only in-frame clones and omits some. The sample includes some 790,000 clones, roughly 72% of them seen just once. The sample consisted of memory CD4+ T cells sorted from blood. Described subset: CD45RA-negative fraction. The receptors derive from a woman aged 30 to 39 in good health.

V is TRBV27 and J is TRBJ1-2; 8 bases line up with TRBD1. V shed 6 bases, J shed 8 bases, and the junction held 8 bases outside the gene matches. The germline gives CDR1 MNHEY, CDR2 SMNVEV (reference sequence). The CDR3 is 13 residues long. The CDR3 DNA follows: TGTGCCAGCAGACGGACAGGGACCTTCGGCTACACCTTC. Its translation is CASRRTGTFGYTF.

This clone occurred a few times. The same CDR3 is also encoded by other DNA sequences in this sample. The V call is TRBV7-7, the J call TRBJ2-5; TRBD1 agrees at 7 bases. The germline V gene has CDR1 SSHAT and CDR2 FNYEAQ (reference sequence). This CDR3 comprises 14 residues. V lost 4 bases to trimming and J lost 2 bases; unmatched junction nucleotides: 4. This CDR3 reads CASSSGTVQETQYF. CDR3 DNA: TGTGCCAGCAGCTCGGGGACAGTTCAAGAGACCCAGTACTTC.

J is TRBJ1-2 and V is TRBV5-6, with 10 bases that match TRBD1. J lost 8 bases, V lost 4 bases, and 11 bases had no gene match. Germline-derived CDR1 and CDR2 are SGHDT and YYEEEE. There are 15 residues in the CDR3. Here the CDR3 reads CASSLEDRGVGGYTF. Here the CDR3 DNA reads TGTGCCAGCAGCCTAGAGGACAGGGGGGTAGGAGGCTACACCTTC.

This clone has a handful of counts. The chain recombines TRBV2 with TRBJ1-2; D is uncertain. Per germline, CDR1 SNHLY and CDR2 FYNNEI. The CDR3 is made up of 14 amino acids. Trimming left V 6 bases short and J 0 bases short, with 11 bases between. The CDR3 spells CASRTAGANYGYTF. The CDR3 nucleotides are TGTGCCAGCAGGACGGCAGGAGCTAACTATGGCTACACCTTC.

The chain carries TRBV28 and TRBJ1-2; 11 nucleotides align to TRBD1. The germline CDR1 and CDR2 sequences are MDHEN and SYDVKM. There are 13 residues in the CDR3. V lost 8 bases and J lost 2; bases outside the gene matches: 1. CDR3 region: CASRTGGNYGYTF. CDR3 nucleotide sequence: TGTGCCAGCCGGACAGGGGGCAACTATGGCTACACCTTC.

The V call is TRBV19, the J call TRBJ1-2; unclear D gene. The CDR3 extends over 11 amino acids. CDR1 and CDR2 (germline): LNHDA, SQIVND (reference sequence). V was clipped by 7 bases and J by 0 bases, with 3 bases between them. The CDR3: CASTANYGYTF. The CDR3 bases are TGTGCCAGTACAGCTAACTATGGCTACACCTTC. The full variable domain, with the rest looked up from reference TRBV19 and TRBJ1-2, is DGGITQSPKYLFRKEGQNVTLSCEQNLNHDAMYWYRQDPGQGLRLIYYSQIVNDFQKGDIAEGYSVSREKKESFPLTVTSAQKNPTAFYLCASTANYGYTFGSGTRLTVV.

The chain recombines TRBV25-1 with TRBJ2-4, with a weak D call TRBD1 (6 bases). V lost 4 bases and J 0 bases, leaving 13 bases between the germline ends. The CDR3 spans 16 residues. Germline loops: CDR1 MGHDK, CDR2 SYGVNS. DNA of the CDR3: TGTGCCAGCAGTGCCGACGAACAGGGAGCCAAAAACATTCAGTACTTC. Its translation is CASSADEQGAKNIQYF. The entire variable domain, with the rest obtained from reference TRBV25-1 and TRBJ2-4, is as follows: EADIYQTPRYLVIGTGKKITLECSQTMGHDKMYWYQQDPGMELHLIHYSYGVNSTEKGDLSSESTVSRIRTEHFPLTLESARPSHTSQYLCASSADEQGAKNIQYFGAGTRLSVL.

V is TRBV7-9 and J is TRBJ2-3; D is perhaps TRBD1 (6 bases). CDR3 length: 12 residues. V was trimmed by 4 bases and J by 8 bases, leaving 10 bases between them. CDR1 is SEHNR and CDR2 is FQNEAQ in the germline V gene (reference sequence). The CDR3 DNA follows: TGTGCCAGCAGCTCGGACAGCATTACGCAGTATTTT. It specifies CASSSDSITQYF. Supplemented by reference TRBV7-9 and TRBJ2-3, the full variable domain reads DTGVSQNPRHKITKRGQNVTFRCDPISEHNRLYWYRQTLGQGPEFLTYFQNEAQLEKSRLLSDRFSAERPKGSFSTLEIQRTEQGDSAMYLCASSSDSITQYFGPGTRLTVL.

V and J are TRBV4-1 and TRBJ2-7, with 7 nucleotides matching TRBD2. The length of the CDR3 is 14 residues. The trim removed 4 bases at V and 3 bases at J, leaving 6 bases unmatched. Germline-derived CDR1 and CDR2 are MGHRA and YSYEKL. CDR3 in amino acids: CASSLREGGYEQYF. CDR3 DNA: TGCGCCAGCAGCCTTAGGGAGGGAGGCTACGAGCAGTACTTC.

This chain joins TRBV18 and TRBJ1-2, with D possibly matching TRBD1 (6 bases). Germline CDR1 and CDR2: KGHSH and LQKENI. This CDR3 has 16 amino acids. V was trimmed by 0 bases and J by 4 bases, leaving 15 bases between them. The CDR3 region has the DNA TGTGCCAGCTCACCACCGAAGCAGGGGTGGATCTATGGCTACACCTTC. As protein: CASSPPKQGWIYGYTF. Full variable domain (outside the CDR3, taken from reference TRBV18 and TRBJ1-2): NAGVMQNPRHLVRRRGQEARLRCSPMKGHSHVYWYRQLPEEGLKFMVYLQKENIIDESGMPKERFSAEFPKEGPSILRIQQVVRGDSAAYFCASSPPKQGWIYGYTFGSGTRLTVV.

This clone was found a few times. The chain has TRBV27 and TRBJ2-2; TRBD2 is a possible D gene (6 bases). The V and J ends lost 3 bases and 1 base respectively, with 9 bases between them. This CDR3 is built from 15 residues. Germline assignment: CDR1 MNHEY and CDR2 SMNVEV (reference sequence). CDR3 region: CASSFTSLNTGELFF. As DNA, the CDR3 is TGTGCCAGCAGTTTCACTAGCCTGAACACCGGGGAGCTGTTTTTT.

The rearrangement uses TRBV28 and TRBJ1-2, with D perhaps TRBD1 (5 bases). V shed 6 bases and J shed 6 bases, with 20 bases lying between them. Germline values: CDR1 MDHEN, CDR2 SYDVKM. The CDR3 totals 15 residues. CDR3 in amino acids: CASRLRDSRRNGYTF. The CDR3, as DNA: TGTGCCAGCAGGCTCAGAGACAGCCGTCGAAATGGCTACACCTTC.

The rearrangement links TRBV27 to TRBJ2-3; weak D call: TRBD2 (6 bases). The V end lost 6 bases, the J end lost 6 bases, and 19 bases lay between the germline ends. The length of the CDR3 is 15 residues. Germline CDR1 is MNHEY and CDR2 is SMNVEV (reference sequence). For the CDR3, the DNA is TGTGCCAGCAGCGAGACACCGGAGGGGATGGATACGCAGTATTTT. Its translation: CASSETPEGMDTQYF.

The chain uses TRBV6-4 and TRBJ2-1; 11 positions match TRBD2. Germline CDR1 and CDR2: MRHNA and SNTAGT. The V and J ends lost 4 bases and 8 bases, in that order; junction bases with no gene match: 4. The CDR3 runs 14 residues. This CDR3 is CASSVLAGGYEQFF. The CDR3 bases are TGTGCCAGCAGTGTTCTAGCGGGAGGATATGAGCAGTTCTTC.

The chain is built from TRBV19 and TRBJ1-3; a possible D gene is TRBD1 (5 bases). The CDR3 loop spans 14 amino acids. Trimming stripped 7 bases from V and 4 bases from J, with 14 bases between. Per the germline V gene, CDR1 is LNHDA and CDR2 is SQIVND (reference sequence). CDR3 region: CASTRDRQGNTIYF. The CDR3 DNA reads as TGTGCCAGTACCCGGGACCGCCAAGGAAACACCATATATTTT.

V gene TRBV5-1 combines with J gene TRBJ1-1; TRBD1 matches 10 bases. Per germline, CDR1 SGHRS and CDR2 YFSETQ. The CDR3 loop spans 16 amino acids. V shed 0 bases and J 7 bases; nucleotides not matched to a gene: 9. CDR3 sequence reads: CASSLARQGAMGEAFF. The CDR3 DNA follows: TGCGCCAGCAGCTTGGCCAGACAGGGGGCAATGGGTGAAGCTTTCTTT.

On this clone: This sample includes further DNA sequences coding for the same CDR3. V is TRBV28 and J is TRBJ1-2; D ambiguous. V lost 2 bases and J lost 2, with 6 bases in between. Germline V gene sequence: CDR1 MDHEN, CDR2 SYDVKM. The CDR3 is made up of 13 amino acids. CDR3 DNA: TGTGCCAGCAGTTTAAGGGCCAACTATGGCTACACCTTC. Protein sequence: CASSLRANYGYTF.

The J gene is TRBJ1-2, the V gene TRBV2, with D possibly matching TRBD1 (6 bases). The germline CDR1 and CDR2 sequences are SNHLY and FYNNEI. V was cut by 4 bases and J by 6 bases, with 9 bases left in between. This CDR3 region has 12 residues. In nucleotides, the CDR3 is TGTGCCAGCAGTGTCAGGGGAGATGGCTACACCTTC. It translates to CASSVRGDGYTF.

The J gene is TRBJ2-7, the V gene TRBV19; 9 nucleotides match TRBD2. V was clipped by 4 bases and J by 3 bases; unmatched bases: 7. CDR3 size: 15 residues. Germline V gene data show CDR1 as LNHDA and CDR2 as SQIVND (reference sequence). Here the CDR3 DNA reads TGTGCCAGTAGTAAAACCTATAGCGGGGGCTACGAGCAGTACTTC. Translated: CASSKTYSGGYEQYF.

The V gene is TRBV19, the J gene TRBJ2-3; no clear D gene. Trimming cost V 7 bases and J 2 bases, with 10 bases left between them. CDR1 and CDR2 from the germline V gene are LNHDA and SQIVND (reference sequence). The CDR3 has 13 amino acids. In nucleotides, the CDR3 is TGTGCCAGTAATGACAAAATCACAGATACGCAGTATTTT. Encoded protein: CASNDKITDTQYF.

The chain combines TRBV19 with TRBJ1-2, with D perhaps TRBD1 (5 bases). The CDR3 consists of 13 residues. Germline V lookup: CDR1 LNHDA, CDR2 SQIVND (reference sequence). The V and J ends lost 3 bases and 6 bases respectively, with 11 bases between them. CDR3 residues: CASSISRENGYTF. The CDR3 DNA reads as TGTGCCAGTAGTATCTCCAGGGAGAATGGCTACACCTTC. The full variable domain, completed using reference TRBV19 and TRBJ1-2, is DGGITQSPKYLFRKEGQNVTLSCEQNLNHDAMYWYRQDPGQGLRLIYYSQIVNDFQKGDIAEGYSVSREKKESFPLTVTSAQKNPTAFYLCASSISRENGYTFGSGTRLTVV.